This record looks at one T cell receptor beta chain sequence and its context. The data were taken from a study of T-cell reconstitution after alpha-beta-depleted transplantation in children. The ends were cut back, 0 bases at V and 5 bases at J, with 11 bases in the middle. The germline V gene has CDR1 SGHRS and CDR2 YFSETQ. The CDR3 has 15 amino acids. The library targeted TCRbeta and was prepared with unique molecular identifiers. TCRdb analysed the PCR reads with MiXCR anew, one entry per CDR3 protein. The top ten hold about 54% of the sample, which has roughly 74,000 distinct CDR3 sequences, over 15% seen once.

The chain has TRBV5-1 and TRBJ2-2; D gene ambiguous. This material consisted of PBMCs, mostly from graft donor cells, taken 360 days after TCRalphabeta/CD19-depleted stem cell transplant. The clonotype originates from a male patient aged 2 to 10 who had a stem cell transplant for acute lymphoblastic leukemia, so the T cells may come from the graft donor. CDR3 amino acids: CASSLGLDKTGELFF. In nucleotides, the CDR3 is TGCGCCAGCAGCTTGGGACTTGACAAAACCGGGGAGCTGTTTTTT.